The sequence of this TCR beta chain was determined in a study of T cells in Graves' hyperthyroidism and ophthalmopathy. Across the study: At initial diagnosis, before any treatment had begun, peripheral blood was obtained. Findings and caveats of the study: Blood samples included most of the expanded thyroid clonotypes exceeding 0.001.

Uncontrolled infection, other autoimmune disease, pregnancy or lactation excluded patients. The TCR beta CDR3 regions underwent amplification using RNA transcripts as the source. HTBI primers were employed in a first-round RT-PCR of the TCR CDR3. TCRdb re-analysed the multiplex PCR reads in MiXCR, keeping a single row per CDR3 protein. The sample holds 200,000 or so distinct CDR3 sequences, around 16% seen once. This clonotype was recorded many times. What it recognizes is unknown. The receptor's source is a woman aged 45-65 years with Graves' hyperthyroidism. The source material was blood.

CDR3: CASSRTSGSNTGELFF. The CDR3 DNA reads as TGTGCCAGCAGTAGGACTAGCGGGAGCAACACCGGGGAGCTGTTTTTT. The chain couples TRBV12-3 or TRBV12-4 to TRBJ2-2, with 13 bases fitting TRBD2. CDR3 length: 16 residues. With 5 bases clipped from V and 2 bases from J, the junction kept 2 bases outside the gene matches.